This note documents a single T cell receptor (beta chain) sequence. The antigen remains undetermined. This sample was taken from a study of read filtering for tumor transcriptome and immune sequencing. Across the study: Mean patient age was 65.9 years, range roughly 45 to 85; roughly 18 male, over twelve female. R-ISS stage counts were under ten for I, around 17 for II, six or seven for III.

Study results and caveats: Single-read clonotypes: 80% to 90% of IR-seq clonotypes (roughly 3.2% of reads), 74.6% of RNA-seq clonotypes (roughly 49% of reads). Correlation between methods rose after single-read clonotypes were removed.

The CDR3 is 15 amino acids. The V segment lost 4 bases and the J segment 1 base; nucleotides outside the gene matches: 5. Germline V lookup: CDR1 DFQATT, CDR2 SNEGSKA (reference sequence). Molecular barcoded adaptors covering alpha/delta and beta/gamma chains were used on around 400 ng RNA. TCRdb processed the reads anew with MiXCR; each CDR3 protein has one entry. The sample has several thousand distinct CDR3 sequences; around 21% are singletons. The sample consisted of a population of CD138-negative cells sorted from bone marrow. This rearrangement joins TRBV20-1 to TRBJ1-1; TRBD1 matches at 11 bases. The sequence was obtained from a donor aged 40 or over with multiple myeloma. CDR3 in DNA: TGCAGTGCTAACCAGGACAGGGGGCGGAACACTGAAGCTTTCTTT. Translating it yields CSANQDRGRNTEAFF.